This TCR beta chain is from a study of cytomegalovirus exposure and HLA in healthy donors. Study-wide background: As released early, the data held 70 million to 100 million unique TCRs from HLA-typed donors.

About this clone itself: The antigen is unknown. Because it lacks the conserved phenylalanine or tryptophan at the end, this CDR3 is likely a read error.

Primers: 60 Vbeta forward and 13 Jbeta reverse. TCRdb's copy holds only in-frame clones and misses some; the assay was immunoSEQ multiplex PCR. The table records approximately 160,000 clones, approximately 84% of them present only once. V lost 4 bases to trimming and J lost 5 bases; unmatched junction nucleotides: 15. Germline values: CDR1 MNHEY, CDR2 SMNVEV (reference sequence). This CDR3 has 17 amino acids. Findings and limits, study-wide: In an earlier analysis, most TCR beta V segments were productive about 87% or about 30% of the time.

The sample was PBMCs. The chain links TRBV27 to TRBJ1-2; 8 bases fit TRBD1. The TCR comes from a woman between 40 and 55 years old in good health and CMV-seropositive. The CDR3 is CASSSGDRKGTAYGYTC. CDR3 sequence (DNA): TGTGCCAGCAGTTCCGGGGACAGGAAGGGAACCGCATATGGCTACACCTGC.